Listed below are T cell receptor beta chains from one sample, sequenced in a study of technical replicates of blood from several donors. Method: immunoSEQ multiplex PCR; TCRdb's copy keeps in-frame clones and lacks some. The table includes around 50,000 clones, about 93% detected once. Material for sequencing was T cells isolated from PBMCs. These TCRs come from a human donor in good health. Both conserved end residues are part of each CDR3. A D gene is named only where the DNA matches it firmly. Clone size is not always given. Where it is, it says once, few, many or a class for expanded clones.

D gene: -; J gene: TRBJ1-2; V gene: TRBV18; clone size: -; CDR3 DNA: TGTGCCAGCTCACCACCGGGGGGGGCCCTTGGCTACACCTTC; CDR3 protein: CASSPPGGALGYTF
D gene: -; J gene: TRBJ2-7; V gene: TRBV6-5; clone size: -; CDR3 DNA: TGTGCCAGCAGTTACTCGGCGGTTCCCTACGAGCAGTACTTC; CDR3 protein: CASSYSAVPYEQYF
D gene: -; J gene: TRBJ1-5; V gene: TRBV6-5; clone size: -; CDR3 DNA: TGTGCCAGCAGTTACAGCAGGAATAGCAATCAGCCCCAGCATTTT; CDR3 protein: CASSYSRNSNQPQHF
D gene: TRBD1; J gene: TRBJ1-1; V gene: TRBV7-9; clone size: -; CDR3 DNA: TGTGCCAGCAGCTCACGACGGATGGGACAGGGGAACACTGAAGCTTTCTTT; CDR3 protein: CASSSRRMGQGNTEAFF
D gene: -; J gene: TRBJ2-3; V gene: TRBV9; clone size: -; CDR3 DNA: TGTGCCAGCAGCCCAGAAGGAACCGGGACATTCATAGGTAGCACAGATACGCAGTATTTT; CDR3 protein: CASSPEGTGTFIGSTDTQYF
D gene: -; J gene: TRBJ2-1; V gene: TRBV7-9; clone size: -; CDR3 DNA: TGTGCCAGCAGCTTAGGTGGCGGGAAAGCTTACAATGAGCAGTTCTTC; CDR3 protein: CASSLGGGKAYNEQFF
D gene: -; J gene: TRBJ2-7; V gene: TRBV18; clone size: -; CDR3 DNA: TGTGCCAGCTCACCAGGCGCAGGATACGAGCAGTACTTC; CDR3 protein: CASSPGAGYEQYF
D gene: -; J gene: TRBJ1-6; V gene: TRBV10-2; clone size: -; CDR3 DNA: TGCGCCAGCAGTGAGGCGGGGAACCGCTATAATTCACCCCTCCACTTT; CDR3 protein: CASSEAGNRYNSPLHF
D gene: TRBD1; J gene: TRBJ1-2; V gene: TRBV11-2; clone size: once; CDR3 DNA: TGTGCCAGCAGCTTAGGGTGGACAGGGGCCTATGGCTACACCTTC; CDR3 protein: CASSLGWTGAYGYTF
D gene: TRBD1; J gene: TRBJ1-1; V gene: TRBV5-4; clone size: -; CDR3 DNA: TGTGCCAGCAGCTTGGGGCAGGGGGTTTATACCTGGAACACTGAAGCTTTCTTT; CDR3 protein: CASSLGQGVYTWNTEAFF
D gene: -; J gene: TRBJ1-2; V gene: TRBV19; clone size: -; CDR3 DNA: TGTGCCAGTAGTATGTTTTTGGGGAGCTATGGCTACACCTTC; CDR3 protein: CASSMFLGSYGYTF
D gene: TRBD1; J gene: TRBJ1-2; V gene: TRBV13; clone size: once; CDR3 DNA: TGTGCCAGCAGCCTACCGGGACAGGGGGTTGGCTACACCTTC; CDR3 protein: CASSLPGQGVGYTF
D gene: -; J gene: TRBJ1-1; V gene: TRBV6-5; clone size: -; CDR3 DNA: TGTGCCAGCAGTTCCCCCCTGAAGGGACTACGGACTGAAGCTTTCTTT; CDR3 protein: CASSSPLKGLRTEAFF
D gene: -; J gene: TRBJ1-2; V gene: TRBV7-9; clone size: -; CDR3 DNA: TGTGCCAGCAGCCAGGGAAAGCTATATGGCTACACCTTC; CDR3 protein: CASSQGKLYGYTF
D gene: TRBD2; J gene: TRBJ2-7; V gene: TRBV28; clone size: -; CDR3 DNA: TGTGCCAGCAGTTTAGCTAGCGGGAGGGCCTGGGGATACGAGCAGTACTTC; CDR3 protein: CASSLASGRAWGYEQYF
D gene: -; J gene: TRBJ1-2; V gene: TRBV10-3; clone size: -; CDR3 DNA: TGTGCCATCAGTGAGTCGTCCGGCAGGGGTAACTATGGCTACACCTTC; CDR3 protein: CAISESSGRGNYGYTF
D gene: TRBD1; J gene: TRBJ2-3; V gene: TRBV5-6; clone size: once; CDR3 DNA: TGTGCCAGCAGTTACGGACAGGGGACTAGCACAGATACGCAGTATTTT; CDR3 protein: CASSYGQGTSTDTQYF
D gene: TRBD1; J gene: TRBJ2-7; V gene: TRBV11-3; clone size: -; CDR3 DNA: TGTGCCAGCAGCTTAGAGAAGACAGGGGGCTCCTACGAGCAGTACTTC; CDR3 protein: CASSLEKTGGSYEQYF
D gene: TRBD1; J gene: TRBJ1-2; V gene: TRBV7-9; clone size: -; CDR3 DNA: TGTGCCAGCAGCTTAGATCTCACAGGGGTAGGGTATGGCTACACCTTC; CDR3 protein: CASSLDLTGVGYGYTF
D gene: -; J gene: TRBJ2-7; V gene: TRBV5-1; clone size: -; CDR3 DNA: TGCGCCAGCAGACAGGGTTACGAGCAGTACTTC; CDR3 protein: CASRQGYEQYF
D gene: TRBD2; J gene: TRBJ2-7; V gene: TRBV7-9; clone size: -; CDR3 DNA: TGTGCCAGCAGCTTGTCGTCTAGCGGGGACTCCTACGAGCAGTACTTC; CDR3 protein: CASSLSSSGDSYEQYF
D gene: TRBD1; J gene: TRBJ1-1; V gene: TRBV18; clone size: -; CDR3 DNA: TGTGCCAGCTCTGAGGGGACAGGGGGCTTCGGGTACACTGAAGCTTTCTTT; CDR3 protein: CASSEGTGGFGYTEAFF
D gene: TRBD1; J gene: TRBJ2-7; V gene: TRBV9; clone size: -; CDR3 DNA: TGTGCCAGCCAGGGACAGAACTACGAGCAGTACTTC; CDR3 protein: CASQGQNYEQYF
D gene: TRBD1; J gene: TRBJ1-3; V gene: TRBV11-2; clone size: -; CDR3 DNA: TGTGCCAGCAGCCGACAGGGACTTGGAAACACCATATATTTT; CDR3 protein: CASSRQGLGNTIYF
D gene: -; J gene: TRBJ1-1; V gene: TRBV7-8; clone size: -; CDR3 DNA: TGTGCCAGCAGCTTAGTCCTTATTTTCCGGGAGGCCACTGAAGCTTTCTTT; CDR3 protein: CASSLVLIFREATEAFF
D gene: TRBD1; J gene: TRBJ2-1; V gene: TRBV10-2; clone size: -; CDR3 DNA: TGCGCCAGCAGCCGGGGACAGGCCTACAATGAGCAGTTCTTC; CDR3 protein: CASSRGQAYNEQFF
D gene: -; J gene: TRBJ1-2; V gene: TRBV7-3; clone size: -; CDR3 DNA: TGTGCCAGCAGCTTAGGAGGTTCGGGCGGCTACACCTTC; CDR3 protein: CASSLGGSGGYTF
D gene: -; J gene: TRBJ1-1; V gene: TRBV10-3; clone size: -; CDR3 DNA: TGTGCCACCCTCCTTGGAGGGAACACTGAAGCTTTCTTT; CDR3 protein: CATLLGGNTEAFF